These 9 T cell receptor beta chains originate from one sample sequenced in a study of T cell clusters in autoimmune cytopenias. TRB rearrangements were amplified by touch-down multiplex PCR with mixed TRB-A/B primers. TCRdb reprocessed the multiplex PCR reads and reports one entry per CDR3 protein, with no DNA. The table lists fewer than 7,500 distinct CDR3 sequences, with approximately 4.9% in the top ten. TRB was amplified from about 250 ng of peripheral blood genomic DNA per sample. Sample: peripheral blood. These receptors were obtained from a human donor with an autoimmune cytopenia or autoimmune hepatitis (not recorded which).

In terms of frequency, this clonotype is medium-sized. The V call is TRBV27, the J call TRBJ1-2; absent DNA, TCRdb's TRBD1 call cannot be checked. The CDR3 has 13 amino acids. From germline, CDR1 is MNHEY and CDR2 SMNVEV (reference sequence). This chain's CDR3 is CASRQTSGLGYTF.

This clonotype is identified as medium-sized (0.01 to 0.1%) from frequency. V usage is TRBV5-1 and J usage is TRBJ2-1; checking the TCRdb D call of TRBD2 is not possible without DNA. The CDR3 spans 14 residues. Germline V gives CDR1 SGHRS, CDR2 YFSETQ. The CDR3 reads CASSSGLAGKEQFF.

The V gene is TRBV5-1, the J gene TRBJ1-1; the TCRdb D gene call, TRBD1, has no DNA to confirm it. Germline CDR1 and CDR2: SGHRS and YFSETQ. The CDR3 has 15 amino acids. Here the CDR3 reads CASSHTGSLNTEAFF. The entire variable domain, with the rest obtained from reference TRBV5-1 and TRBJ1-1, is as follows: KAGVTQTPRYLIKTRGQQVTLSCSPISGHRSVSWYQQTPGQGLQFLFEYFSETQRNKGNFPGRFSGRQFSNSRSEMNVSTLELGDSALYLCASSHTGSLNTEAFFGQGTRLTVV.

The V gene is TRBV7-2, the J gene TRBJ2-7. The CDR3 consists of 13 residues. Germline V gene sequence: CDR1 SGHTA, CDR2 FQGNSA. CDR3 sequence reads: CASSVVGTYEQYF. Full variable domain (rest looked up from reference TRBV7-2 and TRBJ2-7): GAGVSQSPSNKVTEKGKDVELRCDPISGHTALYWYRQSLGQGLEFLIYFQGNSAPDKSGLPSDRFSAERTGGSVSTLTIQRTQQEDSAVYLCASSVVGTYEQYFGPGTRLTVT.

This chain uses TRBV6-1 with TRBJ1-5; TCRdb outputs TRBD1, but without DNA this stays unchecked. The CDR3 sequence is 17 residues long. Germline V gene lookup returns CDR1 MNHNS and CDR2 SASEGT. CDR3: CASSEGWGQGDNQPQHF.

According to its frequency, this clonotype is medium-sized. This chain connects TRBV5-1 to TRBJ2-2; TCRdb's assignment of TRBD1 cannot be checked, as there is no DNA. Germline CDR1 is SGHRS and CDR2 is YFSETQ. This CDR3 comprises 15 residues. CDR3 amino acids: CASSLHTGGTGELFF.

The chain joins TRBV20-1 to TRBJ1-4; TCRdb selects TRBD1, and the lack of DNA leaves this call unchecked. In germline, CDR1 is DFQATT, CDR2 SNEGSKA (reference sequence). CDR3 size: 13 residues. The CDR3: CSARDRGPEKLFF.

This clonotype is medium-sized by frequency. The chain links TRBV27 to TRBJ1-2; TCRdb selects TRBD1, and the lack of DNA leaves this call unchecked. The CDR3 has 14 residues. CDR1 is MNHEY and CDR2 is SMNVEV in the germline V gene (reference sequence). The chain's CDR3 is CASSPRTGASGYTF.

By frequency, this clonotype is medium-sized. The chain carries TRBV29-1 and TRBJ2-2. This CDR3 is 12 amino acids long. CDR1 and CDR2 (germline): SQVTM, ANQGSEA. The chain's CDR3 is CSVDSHTGELFF.